The 13 T cell receptor beta chains presented below share a single source sample, sequenced in a study of T cell responses to AZD1222 COVID-19 vaccine. Libraries were prepared by immunoSEQ multiplex PCR; TCRdb keeps only in-frame clonotypes and omits some of them. This table has 120,000 or so clones, 80% to 90% appearing once. Sequencing was performed on peripheral blood, taken on day 0 of AZD1222 vaccination. The receptors derive from an adult in good health.

J is TRBJ2-5 and V is TRBV10-2, with 9 bases matching TRBD1. J lost 4 bases, V lost 6 bases, and 12 bases had no gene match. The CDR3 has 16 amino acids. Germline CDR1 WSHSY, CDR2 SAAADI. The CDR3 bases are TGCGCCAGCAGCAGGGGGACAGGGAGTTTGGGAGAGACCCAGTACTTC. It codes for CASSRGTGSLGETQYF.

The V call is TRBV10-2, the J call TRBJ1-3; 9 bases align to TRBD1. The V gene's germline CDR1 is WSHSY and CDR2 SAAADI. CDR3 length: 17 amino acids. The J segment lost 2 bases and the V segment lost 2 bases, leaving 7 bases of the junction unmatched. This CDR3 is CASSELTQGAAGNTIYF. DNA for the CDR3: TGCGCCAGCAGTGAGCTCACACAGGGGGCCGCTGGAAACACCATATATTTT.

This chain connects TRBV5-1 to TRBJ1-3, with D unresolved. CDR3 length equals 15 residues. The germline V gene encodes CDR1 SGHRS and CDR2 YFSETQ. Between the trimmed V and J ends, which lost 4 bases and 1 base, there was a span of 12 bases. The CDR3 spells CASSATILSGNTIYF. The CDR3 bases are TGCGCCAGCAGCGCGACCATATTATCTGGAAACACCATATATTTT.

This chain joins TRBV12-5 and TRBJ2-3; D is unclear. Germline CDR1 LGHNT, CDR2 FRNRAP. CDR3 length: 11 amino acids. V lost 3 bases to trimming and J lost 8 bases, with 6 bases between them. The CDR3 protein is CASGLLGTQYF. The DNA of the CDR3 is TGTGCTAGTGGTTTATTAGGTACGCAGTATTTT.

This sequence joins TRBV27 and TRBJ2-1; 9 positions agree with TRBD2. V dropped 3 bases and J dropped 6; count of bases not matched to a gene: 9. This CDR3 comprises 16 residues. The germline V gene encodes CDR1 MNHEY and CDR2 SMNVEV (reference sequence). For the CDR3, the DNA is TGTGCCAGCAGTTTTTTAGCGGGAGCGTCCCTCAATGAGCAGTTCTTC. It yields the protein CASSFLAGASLNEQFF.

This clone appeared a single time. The chain has TRBV7-3 and TRBJ1-1, with D possibly TRBD1 on 6 matching bases. Germline assignment: CDR1 SGHTA and CDR2 FQGTGA. CDR3 length: 15 amino acids. Deletions cut 2 bases from V and 1 base from J, with 11 bases between. CDR3 amino acids: CASSLQGRSNTEAFF. CDR3 in DNA: TGTGCCAGCAGCTTACAGGGGCGATCGAACACTGAAGCTTTCTTT.

The chain has TRBV7-2 and TRBJ1-5; no reliable D call. The CDR3 sequence is 16 residues long. The V and J ends lost 5 bases and 4 bases respectively, with 18 bases between them. The germline V gene has CDR1 SGHTA and CDR2 FQGNSA. The CDR3 here is CASSPGAGLRNQPQHF. The CDR3 DNA sequence: TGTGCCAGCAGCCCGGGCGCGGGGTTGCGGAATCAGCCCCAGCATTTT. Combining the CDR3 with reference TRBV7-2 and TRBJ1-5 gives the whole variable domain GAGVSQSPSNKVTEKGKDVELRCDPISGHTALYWYRQSLGQGLEFLIYFQGNSAPDKSGLPSDRFSAERTGGSVSTLTIQRTQQEDSAVYLCASSPGAGLRNQPQHFGDGTRLSIL.

This clone qualifies as medium-sized. This sequence joins TRBV6-2 or TRBV6-3 and TRBJ1-1; no definite D call. The CDR3 is 16 residues long. V shed 6 bases and J shed 0 bases, with 17 bases lying between them. The germline gives CDR1 MNHEY, CDR2 SVGEGT. CDR3 coding DNA: TGTGCCAGCAGCGACCGACCAGGCAATCTGAACACTGAAGCTTTCTTT. This gives the protein CASSDRPGNLNTEAFF.

This chain links TRBV7-2 with TRBJ1-1; unclear D gene. The CDR3 is 13 amino acids. Germline assignment: CDR1 SGHTA and CDR2 FQGNSA. Trimming took 1 base from V and 1 from J, leaving 4 bases between them. The chain's CDR3 is CASSLVRNTEAFF. CDR3 DNA: TGTGCCAGCAGCTTAGTGAGGAACACTGAAGCTTTCTTT.

This clone is a singleton in its sample. This chain connects TRBV7-6 to TRBJ1-3, with 7 bases lining up with TRBD1. V dropped 6 bases and J dropped 3; count of bases not matched to a gene: 8. Germline V CDR1 and CDR2: SGHVS, FNYEAQ. The length of the CDR3 is 15 residues. DNA of the CDR3: TGTGCCAGCAGAGCGGACAGGCAGAGTGGAAACACCATATATTTT. Translation: CASRADRQSGNTIYF.

The rearrangement joins TRBV4-1 to TRBJ1-5; D remains ambiguous. Germline-derived CDR1 and CDR2 are MGHRA and YSYEKL. This CDR3 has 15 residues. Trimming stripped 1 base from V and 0 bases from J, with 7 bases between. The CDR3 loop is CASSQAHHSNQPQHF. The CDR3 DNA sequence: TGCGCCAGCAGCCAAGCCCATCATAGCAATCAGCCCCAGCATTTT.

This chain connects TRBV6-1 to TRBJ2-1; tentative D call: TRBD1 (6 bases). V lost 1 base, J lost 4 bases, and 11 bases lay in between. Germline V gene lookup returns CDR1 MNHNS and CDR2 SASEGT. This CDR3 comprises 15 residues. CDR3 DNA sequence: TGTGCCAGCAGTGAAGGGGGGACACAATACAATGAGCAGTTCTTC. The encoded protein is CASSEGGTQYNEQFF.

This clone came up a few times. V usage is TRBV5-1 and J usage is TRBJ2-7, with TRBD2 matching over 13 bases. The CDR3 runs to 15 residues. Unmatched junction bases numbered 3, after V lost 4 bases and J lost 2 bases. Germline V gene sequence: CDR1 SGHRS, CDR2 YFSETQ. The CDR3 DNA follows: TGCGCCAGCAGCCCCGGACTAGCGGGGGCCTACGAGCAGTACTTC. Its translation is CASSPGLAGAYEQYF.